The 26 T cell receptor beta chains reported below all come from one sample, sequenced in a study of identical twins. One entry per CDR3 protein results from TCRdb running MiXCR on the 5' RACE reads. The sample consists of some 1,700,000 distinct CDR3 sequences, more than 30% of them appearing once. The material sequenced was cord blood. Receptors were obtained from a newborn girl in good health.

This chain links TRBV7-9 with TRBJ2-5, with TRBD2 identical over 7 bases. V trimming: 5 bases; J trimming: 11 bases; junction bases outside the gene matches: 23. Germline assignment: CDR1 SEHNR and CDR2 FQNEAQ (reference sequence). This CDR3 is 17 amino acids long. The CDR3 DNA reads TGTGCCAGCAGCCCCGTTTGGCCTAGCGGAGACTACAATGAGCAGTACTTC. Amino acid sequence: CASSPVWPSGDYNEQYF.

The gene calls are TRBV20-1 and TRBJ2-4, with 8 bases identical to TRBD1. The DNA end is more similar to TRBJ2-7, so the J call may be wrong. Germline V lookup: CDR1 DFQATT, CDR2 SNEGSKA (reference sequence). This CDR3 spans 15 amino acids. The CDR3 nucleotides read TGCAGTGCTAGTCCAAGGACAGGGATAACCTACGAGCAGTACTTC. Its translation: CSASPRTGITYEQYF.

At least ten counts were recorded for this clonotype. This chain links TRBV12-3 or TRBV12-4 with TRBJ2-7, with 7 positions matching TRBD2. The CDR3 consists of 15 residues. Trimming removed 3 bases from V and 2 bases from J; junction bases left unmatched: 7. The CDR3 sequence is CASSFSFGGTYEQYF. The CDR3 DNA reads TGTGCCAGCAGTTTCTCTTTCGGGGGGACCTACGAGCAGTACTTC.

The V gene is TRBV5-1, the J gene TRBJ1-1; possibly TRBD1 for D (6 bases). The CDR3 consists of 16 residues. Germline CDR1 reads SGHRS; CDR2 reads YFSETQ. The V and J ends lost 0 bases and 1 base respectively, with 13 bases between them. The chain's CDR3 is CASSLVLGGRNTEAFF. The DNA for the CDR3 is TGCGCCAGCAGCTTGGTCCTCGGGGGCCGGAACACTGAAGCTTTCTTT. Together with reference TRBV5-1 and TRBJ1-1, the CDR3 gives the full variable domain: KAGVTQTPRYLIKTRGQQVTLSCSPISGHRSVSWYQQTPGQGLQFLFEYFSETQRNKGNFPGRFSGRQFSNSRSEMNVSTLELGDSALYLCASSLVLGGRNTEAFFGQGTRLTVV.

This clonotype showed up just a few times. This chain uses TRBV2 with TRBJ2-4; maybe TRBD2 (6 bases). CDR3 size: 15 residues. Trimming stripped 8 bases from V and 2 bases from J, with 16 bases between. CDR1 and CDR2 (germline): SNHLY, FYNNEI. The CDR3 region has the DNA TGTGCCAGCCTAGGGGTACGGGAGTCCAAAAACATTCAGTACTTC. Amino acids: CASLGVRESKNIQYF.

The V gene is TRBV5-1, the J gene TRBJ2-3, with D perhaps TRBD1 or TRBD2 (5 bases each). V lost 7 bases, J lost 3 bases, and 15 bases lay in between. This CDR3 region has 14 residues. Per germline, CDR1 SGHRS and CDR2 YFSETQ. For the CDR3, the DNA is TGCGCCAGCGTGGCAGGGACGGGAACAGATACGCAGTATTTT. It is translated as CASVAGTGTDTQYF.

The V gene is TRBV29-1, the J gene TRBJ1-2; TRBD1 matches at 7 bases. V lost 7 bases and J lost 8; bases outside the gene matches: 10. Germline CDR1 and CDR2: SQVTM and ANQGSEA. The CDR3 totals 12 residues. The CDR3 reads CSASMGTEGYTF. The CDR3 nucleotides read TGCAGCGCCTCTATGGGGACAGAAGGCTACACCTTC.

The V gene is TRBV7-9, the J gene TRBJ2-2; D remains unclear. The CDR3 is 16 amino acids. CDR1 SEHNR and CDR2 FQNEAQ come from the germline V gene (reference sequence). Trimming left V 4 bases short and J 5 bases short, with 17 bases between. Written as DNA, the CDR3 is TGTGCCAGCAGCTCCCTCCAACGGCATCTGACCGGGGAGCTGTTTTTT. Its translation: CASSSLQRHLTGELFF. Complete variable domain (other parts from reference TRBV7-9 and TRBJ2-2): DTGVSQNPRHKITKRGQNVTFRCDPISEHNRLYWYRQTLGQGPEFLTYFQNEAQLEKSRLLSDRFSAERPKGSFSTLEIQRTEQGDSAMYLCASSSLQRHLTGELFFGEGSRLTVL.

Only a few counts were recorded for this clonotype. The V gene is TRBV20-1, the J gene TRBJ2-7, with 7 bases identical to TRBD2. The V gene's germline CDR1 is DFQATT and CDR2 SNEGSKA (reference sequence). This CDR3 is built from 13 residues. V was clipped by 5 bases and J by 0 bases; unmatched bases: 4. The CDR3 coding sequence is TGCAGTGCTGCCCGGACTAGCTCCTACGAGCAGTACTTC. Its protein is CSAARTSSYEQYF.

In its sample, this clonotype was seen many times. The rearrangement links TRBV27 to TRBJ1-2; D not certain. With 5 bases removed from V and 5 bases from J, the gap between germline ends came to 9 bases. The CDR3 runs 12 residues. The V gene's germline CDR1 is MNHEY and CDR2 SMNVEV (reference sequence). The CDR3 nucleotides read TGTGCCAGCAGTCCCCCCAGATATGGCTACACCTTC. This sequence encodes CASSPPRYGYTF.

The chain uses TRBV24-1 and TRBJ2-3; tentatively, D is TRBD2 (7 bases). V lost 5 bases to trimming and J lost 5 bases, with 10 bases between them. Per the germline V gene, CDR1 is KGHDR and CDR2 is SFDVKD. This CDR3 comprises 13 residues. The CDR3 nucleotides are TGTGCCACCAGTGGCGGGGGCAGAGATACGCAGTATTTT. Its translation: CATSGGGRDTQYF.

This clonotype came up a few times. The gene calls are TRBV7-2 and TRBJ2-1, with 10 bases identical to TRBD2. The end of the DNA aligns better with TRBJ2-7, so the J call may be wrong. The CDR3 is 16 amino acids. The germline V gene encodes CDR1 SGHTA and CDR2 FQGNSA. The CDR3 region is CASSLAQGLAYNEQYF. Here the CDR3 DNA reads TGTGCCAGCAGCTTAGCGCAGGGACTAGCGTACAATGAGCAGTACTTC.

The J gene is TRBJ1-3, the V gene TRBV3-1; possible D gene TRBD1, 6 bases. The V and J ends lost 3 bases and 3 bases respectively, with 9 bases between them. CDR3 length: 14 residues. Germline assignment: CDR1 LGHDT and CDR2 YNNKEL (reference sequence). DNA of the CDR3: TGTGCCAGCAGCCAGCAGGGGCATGGAAACACCATATATTTT. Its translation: CASSQQGHGNTIYF.

In DNA, the CDR3 is TGCGCCAGCAGCTTGGAAATAGGGGCAGTGAACACTGAAGCTTTCTTT. This codes for CASSLEIGAVNTEAFF. J is TRBJ1-1 and V is TRBV5-1, with D possibly TRBD1 on 5 matching bases. Germline V gene data show CDR1 as SGHRS and CDR2 as YFSETQ. The CDR3 is 16 residues long. The V gene lost 0 bases and the J gene lost 0 bases, with 12 bases spanning the gap.

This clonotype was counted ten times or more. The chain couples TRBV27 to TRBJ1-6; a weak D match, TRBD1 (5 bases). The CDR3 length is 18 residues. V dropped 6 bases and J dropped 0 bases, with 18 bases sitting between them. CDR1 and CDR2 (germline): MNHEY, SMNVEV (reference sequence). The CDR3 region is CASRRGWTPNSYNSPLHF. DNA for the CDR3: TGTGCCAGCAGGAGGGGTTGGACACCTAACTCCTATAATTCACCCCTCCACTTT.

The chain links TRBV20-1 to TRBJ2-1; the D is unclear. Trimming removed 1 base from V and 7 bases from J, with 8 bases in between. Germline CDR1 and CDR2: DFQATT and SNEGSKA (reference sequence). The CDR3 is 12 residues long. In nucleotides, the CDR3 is TGCAGTGCTAGAGTGCGGAATAATGAGCAGTTCTTC. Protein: CSARVRNNEQFF.

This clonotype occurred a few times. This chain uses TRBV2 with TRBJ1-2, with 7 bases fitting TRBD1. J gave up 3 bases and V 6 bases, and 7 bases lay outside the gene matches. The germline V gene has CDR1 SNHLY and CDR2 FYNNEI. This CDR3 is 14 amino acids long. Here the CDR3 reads CASREGRGDYGYTF. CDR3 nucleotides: TGTGCCAGCAGGGAGGGCAGGGGGGACTATGGCTACACCTTC. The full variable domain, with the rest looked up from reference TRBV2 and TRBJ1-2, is EPEVTQTPSHQVTQMGQEVILRCVPISNHLYFYWYRQILGQKVEFLVSFYNNEISEKSEIFDDQFSVERPDGSNFTLKIRSTKLEDSAMYFCASREGRGDYGYTFGSGTRLTVV.

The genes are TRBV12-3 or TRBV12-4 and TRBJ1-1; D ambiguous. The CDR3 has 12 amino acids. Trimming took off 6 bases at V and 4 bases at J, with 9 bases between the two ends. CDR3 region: CASRTLGTEAFF. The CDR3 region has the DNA TGTGCCAGCAGGACCCTAGGCACTGAAGCTTTCTTT.

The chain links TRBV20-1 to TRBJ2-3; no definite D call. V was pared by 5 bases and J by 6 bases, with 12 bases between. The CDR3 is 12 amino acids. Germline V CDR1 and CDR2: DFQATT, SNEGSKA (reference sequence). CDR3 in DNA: TGCAGTGCTCCAAGACGGGTCGATACGCAGTATTTT. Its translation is CSAPRRVDTQYF.

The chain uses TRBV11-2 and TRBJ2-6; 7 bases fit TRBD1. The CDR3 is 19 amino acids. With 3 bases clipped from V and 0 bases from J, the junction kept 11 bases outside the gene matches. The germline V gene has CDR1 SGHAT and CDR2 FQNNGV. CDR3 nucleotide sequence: TGTGCCAGCAGCTTGACAGGACAGGTTTTAAGCTCTGGGGCCAACGTCCTGACTTTC. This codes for CASSLTGQVLSSGANVLTF.

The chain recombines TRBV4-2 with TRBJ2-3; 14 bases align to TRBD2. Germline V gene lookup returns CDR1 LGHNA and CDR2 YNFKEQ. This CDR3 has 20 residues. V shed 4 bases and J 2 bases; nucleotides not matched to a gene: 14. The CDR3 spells CASSRQAGTSGGWNTDTQYF. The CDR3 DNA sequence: TGTGCCAGCAGCCGCCAAGCGGGGACTAGCGGGGGTTGGAACACAGATACGCAGTATTTT.

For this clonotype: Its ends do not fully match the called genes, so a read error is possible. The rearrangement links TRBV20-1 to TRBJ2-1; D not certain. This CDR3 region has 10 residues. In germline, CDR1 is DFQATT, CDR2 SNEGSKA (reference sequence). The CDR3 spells CNAYYNEQFF. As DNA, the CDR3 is TGCAATGCTTACTACAATGAGCAGTTCTTC.

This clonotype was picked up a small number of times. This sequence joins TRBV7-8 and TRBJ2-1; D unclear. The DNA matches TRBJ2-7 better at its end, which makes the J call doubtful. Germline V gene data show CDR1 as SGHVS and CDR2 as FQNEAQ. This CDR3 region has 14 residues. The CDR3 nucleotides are TGTGCCAGCAGCCCAGGCAGTACCTACAATGAGCAGTACTTC. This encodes CASSPGSTYNEQYF.

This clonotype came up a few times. The CDR3, as DNA: TGTGCCAGCAGTACCGGAGAGACCCAGTTCTTC. This sequence encodes CASSTGETQFF. The chain joins TRBV3-1 to TRBJ2-1; unclear D gene. This CDR3 comprises 11 residues. Trimming left V 6 bases short and J 13 bases short, with 13 bases between. Germline V lookup: CDR1 LGHDT, CDR2 YNNKEL (reference sequence).

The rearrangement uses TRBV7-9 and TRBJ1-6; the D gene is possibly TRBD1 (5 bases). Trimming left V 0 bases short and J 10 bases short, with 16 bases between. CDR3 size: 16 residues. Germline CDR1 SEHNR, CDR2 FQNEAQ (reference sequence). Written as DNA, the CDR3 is TGTGCCAGCAGCTTAGCCGCTGACTGGCGACAGTCACCCCTCCACTTT. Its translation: CASSLAADWRQSPLHF.

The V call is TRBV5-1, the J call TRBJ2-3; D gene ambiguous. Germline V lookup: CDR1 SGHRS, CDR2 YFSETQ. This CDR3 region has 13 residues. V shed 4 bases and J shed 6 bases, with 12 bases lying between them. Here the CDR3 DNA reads TGCGCCAGCAGCGTTGCTCCTGGGGATACGCAGTATTTT. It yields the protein CASSVAPGDTQYF.